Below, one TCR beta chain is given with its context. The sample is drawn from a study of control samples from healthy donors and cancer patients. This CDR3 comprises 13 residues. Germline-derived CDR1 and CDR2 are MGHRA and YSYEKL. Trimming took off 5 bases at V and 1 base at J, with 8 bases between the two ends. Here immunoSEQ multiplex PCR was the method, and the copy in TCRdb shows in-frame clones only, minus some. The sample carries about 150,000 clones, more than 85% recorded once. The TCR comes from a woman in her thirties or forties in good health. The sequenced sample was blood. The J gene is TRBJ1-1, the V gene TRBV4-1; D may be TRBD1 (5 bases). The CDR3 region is CASSDRGNTEAFF. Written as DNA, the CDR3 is TGCGCCAGCAGCGACAGAGGGAACACTGAAGCTTTCTTT.